The entry below gives a single TCR beta chain sequence along with its context. The data originate from a study of blood T cell repertoires in COVID-19. Authors' data handling: Researchers report that nucleated cell counts were estimated from reference gene primer amplification. Sequencing used immunoSEQ multiplex PCR; TCRdb keeps in-frame clones, though not all of them. V and J calls and clone size are as listed in that table; D and trimming were resolved from the DNA. This sample has around 240,000 clones, with roughly 80% found just once. Trimming took 4 bases from V and 3 from J, leaving 7 bases between them. Germline V CDR1 and CDR2: SGHDT, YYEEEE. This CDR3 contains 12 residues.

Sequences were obtained from peripheral blood. The receptor was isolated from a woman between 45 and 60 years old with acute or convalescent COVID-19. This sequence joins TRBV5-6 and TRBJ1-2, with D unresolved. The CDR3 here is CASSRSDYGYTF. The CDR3 DNA follows: TGTGCCAGCAGCCGCAGTGACTATGGCTACACCTTC.